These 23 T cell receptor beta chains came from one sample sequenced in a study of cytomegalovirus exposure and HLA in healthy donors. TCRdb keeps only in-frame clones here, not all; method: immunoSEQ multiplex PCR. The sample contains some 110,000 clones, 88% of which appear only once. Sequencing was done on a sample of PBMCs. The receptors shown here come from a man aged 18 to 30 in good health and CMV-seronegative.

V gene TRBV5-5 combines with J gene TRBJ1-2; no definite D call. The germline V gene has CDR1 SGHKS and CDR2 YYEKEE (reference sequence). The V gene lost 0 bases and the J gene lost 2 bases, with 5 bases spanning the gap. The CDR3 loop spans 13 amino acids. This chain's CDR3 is CASSLDSNYGYTF. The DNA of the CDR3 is TGTGCCAGCAGCTTGGACAGCAACTATGGCTACACCTTC.

Written as DNA, the CDR3 is TGTGCCAGCTCACCCCCCGGGGGGGGCCTAGTCGAGCAGTACTTC. Protein product: CASSPPGGGLVEQYF. V gene TRBV18 combines with J gene TRBJ2-7; 8 positions match TRBD2. J gave up 6 bases and V 3 bases, and 10 bases lay outside the gene matches. CDR3 length: 15 amino acids. Germline V lookup: CDR1 KGHSH, CDR2 LQKENI.

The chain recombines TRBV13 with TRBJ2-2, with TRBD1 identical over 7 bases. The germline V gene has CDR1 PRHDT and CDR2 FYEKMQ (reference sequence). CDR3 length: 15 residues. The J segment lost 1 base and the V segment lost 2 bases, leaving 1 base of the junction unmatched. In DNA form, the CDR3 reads TGTGCCAGCAGCTTAAGGGACAGGAACACCGGGGAGCTGTTTTTT. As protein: CASSLRDRNTGELFF.

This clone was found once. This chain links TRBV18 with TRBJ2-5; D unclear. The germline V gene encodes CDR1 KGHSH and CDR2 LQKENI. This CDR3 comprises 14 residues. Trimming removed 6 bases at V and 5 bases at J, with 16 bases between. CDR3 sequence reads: CASSSSDRLETQYF. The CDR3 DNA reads TGTGCCAGCTCTAGTAGTGACCGACTGGAGACCCAGTACTTC.

The CDR3 nucleotides are TGTGCCAGCTCACATACCCCGGGACAGGGCCCCTCTTCCTACGAGCAGTACTTC. Protein: CASSHTPGQGPSSYEQYF. This sequence joins TRBV18 and TRBJ2-7; 9 bases align to TRBD1. V trimming: 4 bases; J trimming: 1 base; junction bases outside the gene matches: 14. Germline CDR1 reads KGHSH; CDR2 reads LQKENI. The CDR3 is 18 amino acids.

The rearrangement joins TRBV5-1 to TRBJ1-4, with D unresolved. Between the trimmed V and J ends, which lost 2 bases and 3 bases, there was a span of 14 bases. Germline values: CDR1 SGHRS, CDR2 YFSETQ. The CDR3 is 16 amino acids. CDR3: CASSFDRGGANEKLFF. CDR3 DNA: TGCGCCAGCAGCTTTGATCGTGGCGGGGCTAATGAAAAACTGTTTTTT.

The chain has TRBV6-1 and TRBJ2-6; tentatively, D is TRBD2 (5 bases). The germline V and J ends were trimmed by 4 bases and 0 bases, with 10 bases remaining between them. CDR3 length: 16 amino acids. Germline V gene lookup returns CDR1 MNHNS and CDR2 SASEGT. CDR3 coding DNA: TGTGCCAGCAGTGTGATTCGGGGCTCTGGGGCCAACGTCCTGACTTTC. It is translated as CASSVIRGSGANVLTF.

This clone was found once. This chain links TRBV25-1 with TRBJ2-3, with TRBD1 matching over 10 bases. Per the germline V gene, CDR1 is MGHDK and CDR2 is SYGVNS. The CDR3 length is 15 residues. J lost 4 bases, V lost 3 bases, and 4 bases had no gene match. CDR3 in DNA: TGTGCCAGCAGTGAGGGGACAGGGGTCTCAGATACGCAGTATTTT. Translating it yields CASSEGTGVSDTQYF. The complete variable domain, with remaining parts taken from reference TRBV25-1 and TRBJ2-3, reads EADIYQTPRYLVIGTGKKITLECSQTMGHDKMYWYQQDPGMELHLIHYSYGVNSTEKGDLSSESTVSRIRTEHFPLTLESARPSHTSQYLCASSEGTGVSDTQYFGPGTRLTVL.

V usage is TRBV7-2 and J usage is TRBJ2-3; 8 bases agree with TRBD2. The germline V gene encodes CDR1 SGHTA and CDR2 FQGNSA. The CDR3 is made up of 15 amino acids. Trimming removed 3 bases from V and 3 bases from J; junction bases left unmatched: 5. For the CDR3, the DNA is TGTGCCAGCAGCTTGGGACTAGTTTTGACAGATACGCAGTATTTT. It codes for CASSLGLVLTDTQYF.

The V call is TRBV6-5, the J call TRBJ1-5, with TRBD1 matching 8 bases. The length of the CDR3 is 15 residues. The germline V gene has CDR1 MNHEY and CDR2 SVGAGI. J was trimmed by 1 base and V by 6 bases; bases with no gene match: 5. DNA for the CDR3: TGTGCCAGCAGCCGTTGGACAGGGAGCAATCAGCCCCAGCATTTT. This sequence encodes CASSRWTGSNQPQHF.

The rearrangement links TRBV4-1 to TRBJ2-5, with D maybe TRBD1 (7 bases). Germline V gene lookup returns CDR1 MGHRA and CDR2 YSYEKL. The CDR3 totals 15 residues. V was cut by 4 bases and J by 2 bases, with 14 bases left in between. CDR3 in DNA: TGCGCCAGCAGCCGACCGGCGGGACAGCAAGAGACCCAGTACTTC. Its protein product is CASSRPAGQQETQYF.

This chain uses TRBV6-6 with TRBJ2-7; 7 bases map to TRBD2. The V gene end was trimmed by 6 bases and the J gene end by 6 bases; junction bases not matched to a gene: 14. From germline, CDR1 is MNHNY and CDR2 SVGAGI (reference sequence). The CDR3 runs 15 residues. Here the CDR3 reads CASSLDGAGDGEQYF. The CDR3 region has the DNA TGTGCCAGCAGCCTCGACGGGGCGGGAGACGGCGAGCAGTACTTC.

The CDR3 loop reads CASRYRDGLAYEQYF. The CDR3 DNA follows: TGCGCCAGCAGGTACCGGGACGGACTAGCCTACGAGCAGTACTTC. The chain joins TRBV4-1 to TRBJ2-7, with 7 positions matching TRBD2. CDR1 and CDR2 from the germline V gene are MGHRA and YSYEKL. This CDR3 contains 15 residues. V dropped 6 bases and J dropped 2; count of bases not matched to a gene: 10.

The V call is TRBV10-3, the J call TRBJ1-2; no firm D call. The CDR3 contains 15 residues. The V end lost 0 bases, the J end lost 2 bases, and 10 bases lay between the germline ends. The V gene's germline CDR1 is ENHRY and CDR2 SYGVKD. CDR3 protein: CAISESGGLNYGYTF. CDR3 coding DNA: TGTGCCATCAGTGAGTCTGGAGGTCTGAACTATGGCTACACCTTC.

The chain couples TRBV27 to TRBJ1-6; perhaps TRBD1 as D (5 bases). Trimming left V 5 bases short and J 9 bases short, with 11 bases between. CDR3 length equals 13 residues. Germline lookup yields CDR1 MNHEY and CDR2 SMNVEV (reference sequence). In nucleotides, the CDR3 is TGTGCCAGCAGTCCGACAGTTAGTTCACCCCTCCACTTT. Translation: CASSPTVSSPLHF.

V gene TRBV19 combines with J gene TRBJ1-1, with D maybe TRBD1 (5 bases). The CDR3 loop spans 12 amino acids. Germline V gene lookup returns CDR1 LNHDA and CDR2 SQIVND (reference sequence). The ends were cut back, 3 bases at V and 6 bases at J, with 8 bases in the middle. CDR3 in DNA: TGTGCCAGTAGTATTCGGGGGTCTGAAGCTTTCTTT. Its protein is CASSIRGSEAFF.

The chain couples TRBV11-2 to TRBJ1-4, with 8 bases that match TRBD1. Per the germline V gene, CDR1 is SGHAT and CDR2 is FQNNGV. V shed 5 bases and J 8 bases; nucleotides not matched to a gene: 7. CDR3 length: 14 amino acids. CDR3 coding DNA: TGTGCCAGCAGCCCCTGGACAGGGTCGGAAAAACTGTTTTTT. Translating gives CASSPWTGSEKLFF.

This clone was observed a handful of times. The CDR3 coding sequence is TGTGCCAGCAGTCTGTCGGGACTAGCGGGAAGCAATGAGCAGTTCTTC. It is translated as CASSLSGLAGSNEQFF. V usage is TRBV6-4 and J usage is TRBJ2-1; 13 bases are shared with TRBD2. CDR1 and CDR2 from the germline V gene are MRHNA and SNTAGT. The CDR3 spans 16 residues. Germline trimming cut 5 bases from V and 6 bases from J; bases unmatched to any gene: 7.

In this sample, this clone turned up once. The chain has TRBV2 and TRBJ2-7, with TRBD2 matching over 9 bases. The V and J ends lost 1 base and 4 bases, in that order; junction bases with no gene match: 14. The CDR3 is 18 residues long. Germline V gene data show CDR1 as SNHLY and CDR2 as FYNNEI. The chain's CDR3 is CASSEGVAGVDIGYEQYF. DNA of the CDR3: TGTGCCAGCAGTGAAGGGGTAGCGGGAGTGGATATTGGATACGAGCAGTACTTC.

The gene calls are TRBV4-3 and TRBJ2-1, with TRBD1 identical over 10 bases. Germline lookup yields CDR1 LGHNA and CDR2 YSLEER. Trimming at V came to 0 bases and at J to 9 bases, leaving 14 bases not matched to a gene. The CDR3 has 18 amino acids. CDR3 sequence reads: CASSQELPDRGMFSEQFF. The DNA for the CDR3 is TGCGCCAGCAGCCAAGAGCTTCCGGACAGGGGGATGTTCAGTGAGCAGTTCTTC.

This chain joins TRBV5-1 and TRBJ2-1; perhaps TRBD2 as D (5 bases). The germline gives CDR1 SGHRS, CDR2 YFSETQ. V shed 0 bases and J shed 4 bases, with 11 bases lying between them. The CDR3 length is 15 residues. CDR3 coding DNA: TGCGCCAGCAGCTTGGTAATAGCGAAATACAATGAGCAGTTCTTC. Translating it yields CASSLVIAKYNEQFF.

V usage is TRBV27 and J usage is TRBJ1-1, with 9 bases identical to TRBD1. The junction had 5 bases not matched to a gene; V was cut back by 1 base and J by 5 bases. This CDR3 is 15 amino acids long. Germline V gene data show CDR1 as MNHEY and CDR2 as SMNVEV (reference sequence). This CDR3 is CASSLYGTGKTEAFF. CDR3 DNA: TGTGCCAGCAGTTTATACGGGACAGGGAAAACTGAAGCTTTCTTT.

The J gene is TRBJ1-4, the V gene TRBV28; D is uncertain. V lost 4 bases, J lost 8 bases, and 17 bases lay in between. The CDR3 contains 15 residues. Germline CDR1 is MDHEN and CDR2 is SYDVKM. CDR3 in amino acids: CASSSPLRAVEKLFF. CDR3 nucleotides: TGTGCCAGCAGTTCCCCCTTGAGGGCAGTAGAAAAACTGTTTTTT.